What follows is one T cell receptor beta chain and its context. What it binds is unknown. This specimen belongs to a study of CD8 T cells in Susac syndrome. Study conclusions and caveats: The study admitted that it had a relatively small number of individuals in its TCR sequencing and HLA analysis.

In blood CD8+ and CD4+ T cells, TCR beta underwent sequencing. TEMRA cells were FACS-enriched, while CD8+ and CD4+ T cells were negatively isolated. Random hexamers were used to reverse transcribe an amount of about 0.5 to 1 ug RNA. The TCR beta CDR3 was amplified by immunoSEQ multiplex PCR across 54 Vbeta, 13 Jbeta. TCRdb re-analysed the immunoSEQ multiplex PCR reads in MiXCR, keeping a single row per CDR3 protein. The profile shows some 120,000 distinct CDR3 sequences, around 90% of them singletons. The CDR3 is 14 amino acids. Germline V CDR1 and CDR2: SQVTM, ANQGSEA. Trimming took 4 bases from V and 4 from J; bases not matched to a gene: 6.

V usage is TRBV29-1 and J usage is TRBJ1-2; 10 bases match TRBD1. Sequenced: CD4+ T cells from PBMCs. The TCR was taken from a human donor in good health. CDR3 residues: CSVVPGQGTYGYTF. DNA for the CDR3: TGCAGCGTTGTCCCGGGACAGGGGACCTATGGCTACACCTTC.